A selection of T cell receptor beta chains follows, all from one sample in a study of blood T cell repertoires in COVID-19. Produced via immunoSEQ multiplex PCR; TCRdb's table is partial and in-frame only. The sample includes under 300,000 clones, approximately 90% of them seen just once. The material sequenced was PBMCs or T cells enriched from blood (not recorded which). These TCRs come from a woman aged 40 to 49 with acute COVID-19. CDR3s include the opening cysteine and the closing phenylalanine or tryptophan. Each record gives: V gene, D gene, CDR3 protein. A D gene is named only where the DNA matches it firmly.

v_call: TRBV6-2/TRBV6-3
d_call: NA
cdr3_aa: CASSQTRETQYF

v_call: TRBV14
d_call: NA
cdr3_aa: CASSQARASRGRETQYF

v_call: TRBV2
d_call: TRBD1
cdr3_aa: CASSGDRGTHGYTF

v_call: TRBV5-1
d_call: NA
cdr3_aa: CASSPGRGNEKLFF

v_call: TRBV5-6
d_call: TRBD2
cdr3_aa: CASSWAGVIQFF

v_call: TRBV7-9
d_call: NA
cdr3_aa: CASSLAAFSPDGYTF

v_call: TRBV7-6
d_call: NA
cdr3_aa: CASSSITGDSPYNEQFF

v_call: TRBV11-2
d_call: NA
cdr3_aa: CASSLGGSTDTQYF

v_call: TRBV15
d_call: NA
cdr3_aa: CATSRRRGDNSPLHF

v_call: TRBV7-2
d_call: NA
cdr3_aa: CASSLGLDTDTQYF

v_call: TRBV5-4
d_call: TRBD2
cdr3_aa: CASSPAGGPATDTQYF

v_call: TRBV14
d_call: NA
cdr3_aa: CASSQGSGTDTQYF

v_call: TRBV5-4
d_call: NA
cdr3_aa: CASSTGGRRGEQFF

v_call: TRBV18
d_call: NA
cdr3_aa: CASSPSGRGDEKLFF

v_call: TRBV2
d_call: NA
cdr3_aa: CASISSYEQYF

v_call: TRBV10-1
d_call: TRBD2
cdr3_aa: CASSGLAGLSYNEQFF

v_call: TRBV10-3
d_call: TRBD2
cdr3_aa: CAIAPAPGGRKVAYNEQFF

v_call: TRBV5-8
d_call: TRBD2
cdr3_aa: CASRSALAGGYNEQFF

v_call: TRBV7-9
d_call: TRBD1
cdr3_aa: CASRTGGPHTEAFF

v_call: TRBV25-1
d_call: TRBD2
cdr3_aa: CASRDLGGYNEQFF

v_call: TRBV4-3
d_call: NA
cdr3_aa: CASSQGPGARDGNTIYF

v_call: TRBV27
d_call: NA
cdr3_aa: CASSFFPGDDTGELFF

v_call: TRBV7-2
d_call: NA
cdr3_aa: CASSLSLASTYEQYF

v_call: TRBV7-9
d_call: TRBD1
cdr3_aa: CASSLAQGATDTQYF

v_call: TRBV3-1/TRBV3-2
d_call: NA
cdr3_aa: CATQNMNTEAFF

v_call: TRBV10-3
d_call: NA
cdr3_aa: CAISRDSLANYGYTF

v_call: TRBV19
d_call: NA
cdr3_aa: CASNLVRGLNSPLHF

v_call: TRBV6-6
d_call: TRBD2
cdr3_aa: CASSGTSGGLSYEQYF

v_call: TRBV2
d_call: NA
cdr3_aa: CASRVEGDSPLHF

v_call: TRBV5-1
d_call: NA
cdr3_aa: CASTPSPGSTPLHF

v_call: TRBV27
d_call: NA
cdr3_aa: CASSSARTQYF

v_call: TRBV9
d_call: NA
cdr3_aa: CASSARGTEAFF

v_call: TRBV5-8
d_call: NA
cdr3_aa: CASSFTMLGTLYNEQFF

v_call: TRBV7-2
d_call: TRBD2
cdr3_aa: CASSLYGTSGFYTDTQYF

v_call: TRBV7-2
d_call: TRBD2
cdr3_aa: CASRVGLAGETQYF

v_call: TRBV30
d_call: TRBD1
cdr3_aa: CAWRGQGAETEAFF

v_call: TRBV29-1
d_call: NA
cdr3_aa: CSISVTQETQYF

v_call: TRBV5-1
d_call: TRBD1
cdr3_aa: CASSLEGAHNSPLHF

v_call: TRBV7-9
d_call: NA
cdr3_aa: CASSLHGGLTDTQYF

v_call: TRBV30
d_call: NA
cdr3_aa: CAWSVRTVRDTQYF

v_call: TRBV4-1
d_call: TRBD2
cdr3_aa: CASSPLAGGSTDTQYF

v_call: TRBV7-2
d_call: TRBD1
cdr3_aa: CATRTTGTGLSTGELFF

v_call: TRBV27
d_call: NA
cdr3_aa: CASSLGTAYEQYF

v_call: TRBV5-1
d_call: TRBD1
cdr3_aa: CASSLAGTGKTEAFF

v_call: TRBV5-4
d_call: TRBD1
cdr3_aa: CASSPAGTGAGEQYF